This T cell receptor beta chain originates from a study of cytomegalovirus exposure and HLA in healthy donors. Study-wide results and caveats: On later analysis, the bulk of CMV-associated TCR beta chains appeared to be HLA-restricted. Presence/absence analyses assumed roughly uniform sequencing depth across donors.

CDR1 and CDR2 (germline): SGHVS, FQNEAQ. V lost 5 bases and J 2 bases, leaving 15 bases between the germline ends. The CDR3 runs to 16 residues. Researchers ran the PCR with 60 Vbeta and 13 Jbeta primers. Original methodology: Roughly 10 million shared chains were among around 80 million unique TCR beta chains counted in a later analysis. The protocol was immunoSEQ multiplex PCR, while the TCRdb copy is restricted to in-frame clones and leaves out a portion. V and J calls plus clone size are reproduced from that table; the DNA served to infer D and trimming. This table holds tens of thousands of clones, 79% found once. Note on this clone: Its target is not known.

This sequence joins TRBV7-8 and TRBJ1-4; TRBD1 might be the D (6 bases). Material for sequencing was PBMCs. This receptor was obtained from a middle-aged woman in good health and CMV-seropositive. This CDR3 reads CASSPNRALTNEKLFF. CDR3 coding DNA: TGTGCCAGCAGCCCCAACAGGGCGCTGACTAATGAAAAACTGTTTTTT. Looking up the rest from reference TRBV7-8 and TRBJ1-4 gives the full variable domain: GAGVSQSPRYKVAKRGQDVALRCDPISGHVSLFWYQQALGQGPEFLTYFQNEAQLDKSGLPSDRFFAERPEGSVSTLKIQRTQQEDSAVYLCASSPNRALTNEKLFFGSGTQLSVL.